Shown below are 9 T cell receptor beta chains from a single sample sequenced in a study of cytomegalovirus exposure and HLA in healthy donors. Both 60 Vbeta primers and 13 Jbeta primers went into the PCR. Sequencing was performed with immunoSEQ multiplex PCR; in TCRdb, only in-frame clones are kept and a portion is missing. The table shows roughly 180,000 clones, with about 80% occurring only once. Sequenced: PBMCs. The origin of the receptors is a man younger than 45 in good health and CMV-seropositive.

The V call is TRBV5-1, the J call TRBJ1-1; possible D gene TRBD1, 5 bases. V was shortened by 1 base and J by 7 bases, with 14 bases between the two germline ends. This CDR3 has 14 residues. CDR1 and CDR2 (germline): SGHRS, YFSETQ. The CDR3: CASSLTGGRFEAFF. CDR3 bases: TGCGCCAGCAGCTTGACGGGGGGGAGGTTTGAAGCTTTCTTT.

This chain uses TRBV7-9 with TRBJ2-7; the match to TRBD1 covers 10 bases. With 4 bases clipped from V and 3 bases from J, the junction kept 6 bases outside the gene matches. CDR3 length: 15 residues. Germline-derived CDR1 and CDR2 are SEHNR and FQNEAQ (reference sequence). CDR3 sequence reads: CASSSAGTGDYEQYF. CDR3 DNA sequence: TGTGCCAGCAGCTCAGCTGGGACAGGGGACTACGAGCAGTACTTC.

The V gene is TRBV27, the J gene TRBJ2-7; 11 bases are shared with TRBD2. Germline V CDR1 and CDR2: MNHEY, SMNVEV (reference sequence). The CDR3 runs to 14 residues. The J segment lost 2 bases and the V segment lost 6 bases, leaving 3 bases of the junction unmatched. CDR3 nucleotides: TGTGCCAGCAGGTTTAGCGGGAGGGCCTACGAGCAGTACTTC. Its translation is CASRFSGRAYEQYF.

This chain uses TRBV15 with TRBJ2-1, with 10 bases matching TRBD2. V shed 3 bases and J 2 bases; nucleotides not matched to a gene: 7. The length of the CDR3 is 17 residues. Looked up from germline, CDR1 is LNHNV and CDR2 is YYDKDF (reference sequence). CDR3: CATSSLLSGRAYNEQFF. CDR3 DNA sequence: TGTGCCACCAGCAGCCTTCTCAGCGGGAGGGCCTACAATGAGCAGTTCTTC.

This clone has only a few counts. The gene calls are TRBV11-2 and TRBJ1-1; D gene unclear. The length of the CDR3 is 12 residues. CDR1 is SGHAT, CDR2 FQNNGV, per germline. The V gene lost 5 bases and the J gene lost 1 base, with 5 bases spanning the gap. CDR3 loop: CASSPGNTEAFF. In nucleotides, the CDR3 is TGTGCCAGCAGCCCAGGGAACACTGAAGCTTTCTTT.

The CDR3 DNA reads TGTGCCAGCAGCCCCAGCGGGGGGACCTCCTACGAGCAGTACTTC. It translates to CASSPSGGTSYEQYF. The genes are TRBV7-2 and TRBJ2-7; the match to TRBD2 covers 9 bases. J lost 0 bases, V lost 5 bases, and 5 bases had no gene match. Germline V CDR1 and CDR2: SGHTA, FQGNSA. The CDR3 has 15 amino acids.

The chain is built from TRBV5-1 and TRBJ2-7; 7 positions agree with TRBD2. There are 15 residues in the CDR3. Germline values: CDR1 SGHRS, CDR2 YFSETQ. J gave up 0 bases and V 0 bases, and 3 bases lay outside the gene matches. Here the CDR3 reads CASSLELAFSYEQYF. CDR3 sequence (DNA): TGCGCCAGCAGCTTGGAACTAGCGTTCTCCTACGAGCAGTACTTC. The entire variable domain, with the rest obtained from reference TRBV5-1 and TRBJ2-7, is as follows: KAGVTQTPRYLIKTRGQQVTLSCSPISGHRSVSWYQQTPGQGLQFLFEYFSETQRNKGNFPGRFSGRQFSNSRSEMNVSTLELGDSALYLCASSLELAFSYEQYFGPGTRLTVT.

The chain employs TRBV9 and TRBJ2-7, with 10 bases matching TRBD2. Germline-derived CDR1 and CDR2 are SGDLS and YYNGEE. Trimming cost V 3 bases and J 6 bases; bases outside gene matches: 9. There are 15 residues in the CDR3. CDR3 sequence (DNA): TGTGCCAGCAGCGGGTATCTAGCGGGAGTAACCGAGCAGTACTTC. Amino acids: CASSGYLAGVTEQYF.

J is TRBJ2-4 and V is TRBV18; the D is unclear. The CDR3 totals 16 residues. With 3 bases removed from V and 1 base from J, the gap between germline ends came to 13 bases. CDR1 is KGHSH, CDR2 LQKENI, per germline. CDR3 residues: CASSPYTRGAKNIQYF. CDR3 bases: TGTGCCAGCTCACCTTATACCCGCGGTGCCAAAAACATTCAGTACTTC.